The rows below give T cell receptor beta chains drawn from one sample of a study of blood T cell repertoires in COVID-19. Sequencing was performed with immunoSEQ multiplex PCR; in TCRdb, only in-frame clones are kept and a portion is missing. Of 200,000 or so clones listed, over 60% are singletons. The sample comprised peripheral blood. The receptors come from an older woman with acute or convalescent COVID-19. Both conserved end residues are part of each CDR3. D genes are given only for firm matches. Size is stated for part of the rows, as once, few or many counts, or as a class when the clone is expanded.

cdr3_nt cdr3_aa clone_size v_call d_call j_call cdr3_length
TGTGCCAGCAGTTCCCCGACTAGCGGGAGGACGTACGAGCAGTACTTC CASSSPTSGRTYEQYF . TRBV6-5 TRBD2 TRBJ2-7 16
TGTGCCAGCAGCACGACGGACTCTACGGGGGAGCAGTACTTC CASSTTDSTGEQYF . TRBV9 . TRBJ2-7 14
TGTGCCATCAGTGAGAGGACTAGCGCCAACGAGCAGTACTTC CAISERTSANEQYF once TRBV10-3 TRBD2 TRBJ2-7 14
TGTGCCAGCAGCTTATTGTCGAGAGGAAACGGGGAGCTGTTTTTT CASSLLSRGNGELFF once TRBV7-3 . TRBJ2-2 15
TGTGCCAGCAGAGACAGGGGAACCGGGGAGCTGTTTTTT CASRDRGTGELFF . TRBV2 TRBD1 TRBJ2-2 13
TGTGCCAGCAGCCAAGCAGGGACAGGCCAAACTGAAGCTTTCTTT CASSQAGTGQTEAFF . TRBV4-2 TRBD1 TRBJ1-1 15
TGTGCCAGCAGCCTCATAGGGGCTAGCGTAGGAGACAATGAGCAGTTCTTC CASSLIGASVGDNEQFF many TRBV9 . TRBJ2-1 17
TGTGCCAGCAGCCCTACCAACACAGATACGCAGTATTTT CASSPTNTDTQYF few TRBV12-1 . TRBJ2-3 13
TGTGCCACCAGTGATTTGATGAGGAAGGCGGAACCAACTAATGAAAAACTGTTTTTT CATSDLMRKAEPTNEKLFF . TRBV24-1 . TRBJ1-4 19
TGTGCCAGCTCGAACTACAGGGAGAGCTATGGCTACACCTTC CASSNYRESYGYTF few TRBV18 . TRBJ1-2 14
TGTGCCAGCAGCTTGGCGGGAGGAGGTGATGAGCAGTTCTTC CASSLAGGGDEQFF . TRBV5-4 TRBD2 TRBJ2-1 14
TGTGCCAGTAGTAGTTGGACAGGTCTCGCGGAGCTGTTTTTT CASSSWTGLAELFF . TRBV19 TRBD1 TRBJ2-2 14
TGTGCCAGCTCACCATCCACTGACAATGAGCAGTTCTTC CASSPSTDNEQFF . TRBV18 . TRBJ2-1 13
TGTGCCAGCAGCCGGGGGGATAGCAATCAGCCCCAGCATTTT CASSRGDSNQPQHF . TRBV7-2 . TRBJ1-5 14
TGTGCCAGCAGCTTGGGAGGGTTCCAGGGGGCAGATACGCAGTATTTT CASSLGGFQGADTQYF . TRBV5-4 TRBD1 TRBJ2-3 16
TGTGCCAGCAGCCAAATGGTGGCAGGGGATGAAAAACTGTTTTTT CASSQMVAGDEKLFF few TRBV7-9 . TRBJ1-4 15
TGTGCCAGCAGTTTTAGAAGCGTCGATGAGCAGTTCTTC CASSFRSVDEQFF . TRBV12-3/TRBV12-4 . TRBJ2-1 13
TGTGCCAGTATGCAGGGTACGGGCAATCAGCCCCAGCATTTT CASMQGTGNQPQHF . TRBV19 . TRBJ1-5 14
TGTGCCAGCAGTTCCGTACGACTAGCGGGAGGGGGCACAGATACGCAGTATTTT CASSSVRLAGGGTDTQYF . TRBV28 TRBD2 TRBJ2-3 18
TGTGCCAGCAGCCAAGGGGCAGGGGACGCTGAAGCTTTCTTT CASSQGAGDAEAFF . TRBV3-1/TRBV3-2 . TRBJ1-1 14
TGCGCCAGCAGCCAAGAAGGGACTAGGCAGTATTTT CASSQEGTRQYF . TRBV4-1 TRBD2 TRBJ2-3 12
TGTGCCACCAGCACTCGACAGAAATCTAACACCGGGGAGCTGTTTTTT CATSTRQKSNTGELFF . TRBV15 . TRBJ2-2 16
TGTGCCAGCAGCGTACTAGCGGGGGACAATGAGCAGTTCTTC CASSVLAGDNEQFF . TRBV9 TRBD2 TRBJ2-1 14
TGTGCCAGCACCCTCTCCCCGAACACCGGGGAGCTGTTTTTT CASTLSPNTGELFF . TRBV6-5 . TRBJ2-2 14
TGTGCCAGCTCACCCGGACAAACCTACGAGCAGTACTTC CASSPGQTYEQYF . TRBV18 . TRBJ2-7 13
TGTGCCAGCAGCATGACAGCCAGTAATGAAAAACTGTTTTTT CASSMTASNEKLFF . TRBV5-4 . TRBJ1-4 14
TGTGCCAGCAGTCCCGGGACAGGGGATTCACCCCTCCACTTT CASSPGTGDSPLHF few TRBV28 TRBD1 TRBJ1-6 14
TGTGCCAGCAGGGGGCAAAAGGAAAAACTGTTTTTT CASRGQKEKLFF . TRBV28 . TRBJ1-4 12